This TCR beta chain was documented in a study of blood T cell repertoires in COVID-19. Whole-study context: Samples of COVID-19 (acute and convalescent) were obtained from the United States, Italy and Spain. Sample material is recorded as cDNA or gDNA derived from T cells, B-cell-depleted T cells, or PBMCs.

The germline V gene encodes CDR1 LNHDA and CDR2 SQIVND (reference sequence). Trimming removed 7 bases from V and 3 bases from J, with 22 bases in between. CDR3 size: 17 residues. Source study methods: Researchers report that nucleated cell counts were estimated from reference gene primer amplification. TCRdb's table, derived via immunoSEQ multiplex PCR, lists solely in-frame clones and lacks some. For V, J and clone size, that table is used; D and trimming come from the DNA. The table has roughly 9,600 clones, approximately 78% seen once. The sequencing sample was made of peripheral blood. The V and J genes are TRBV19 and TRBJ1-5, with D perhaps matching TRBD1 (5 bases). This receptor was identified in a man aged 60-69 years with active COVID-19. CDR3 amino acids: CASTPFRVTASNQPQHF. The CDR3, as DNA: TGTGCCAGTACCCCTTTCAGGGTTACGGCTTCCAATCAGCCCCAGCATTTT.